Described below is a single T cell receptor beta chain sequence and its context. Antigen specificity is unknown. The sample belongs to a study of T cell responses to AZD1222 COVID-19 vaccine. Study-level points and caveats: Only a handful of AZD1222 recipients tested seropositive at baseline.

J lost 5 bases, V lost 2 bases, and 11 bases had no gene match. Looked up from germline, CDR1 is MNHEY and CDR2 is SMNVEV (reference sequence). The length of the CDR3 is 18 residues. Assay: immunoSEQ multiplex PCR; the TCRdb copy retains only in-frame clones and omits some. Among 150,000 to 200,000 clones, around 87% were seen once, and the ten largest hold around 2.5%. Sequenced material: peripheral blood, taken on day 0 of MenACWY control vaccination. The clonotype originates from an adult in good health. The genes are TRBV27 and TRBJ1-4; 10 bases are a match to TRBD1. The DNA of the CDR3 is TGTGCCAGCAGTTTAACTGGGGGACAGGGGAGGTTGAATGAAAAACTGTTTTTT. Residues: CASSLTGGQGRLNEKLFF.